Following are 30 T cell receptor beta chains from one sample sequenced in a study of CXCR3-negative and CXCR3-positive naive CD8 T cells. These receptors' targets are unknown. Each TRB cDNA library was prepared by 5' RACE (with UMI labels). Using the 5' RACE reads, TCRdb records one entry per CDR3 protein without DNA. Here the sample table reports some 140,000 distinct CDR3 sequences. Study outcomes and limitations: Naive cells that were CXCR3-positive had more hydrophobic TRB CDR3s (compared with CXCR3-negative naive cells).

Sequenced material: naive CXCR3+ CD8+ T cells from blood. Specified subset: CD45RO-CCR7+CD27+CD95- naive CD8+ T cells expressing CXCR3 (TNR3+). Every receptor here comes from a human donor in good health. Some clones in this sample may be carry-over from other donors' samples.

CDR3 sequence reads: CASSYGGFQPQHF. This sequence joins TRBV6-5 and TRBJ1-5; with no DNA, the TCRdb D assignment of TRBD1 cannot be verified. Germline lookup yields CDR1 MNHEY and CDR2 SVGAGI. CDR3 length equals 13 residues.

The chain employs TRBV19 and TRBJ2-7; TCRdb's D call of TRBD2 is untestable without DNA. There are 15 residues in the CDR3. Per germline, CDR1 LNHDA and CDR2 SQIVND (reference sequence). The CDR3 protein is CASSMGLPSSYEQYF.

The gene calls are TRBV14 and TRBJ2-5; TCRdb selects TRBD1, and the lack of DNA leaves this call unchecked. CDR1 and CDR2 from the germline V gene are SGHDN and FVKESK. This CDR3 is built from 14 residues. The CDR3 protein is CASSQGDRKETQYF.

The chain combines TRBV12-3 or TRBV12-4 with TRBJ1-5; the D call from TCRdb, TRBD1, cannot be confirmed without DNA. The CDR3 runs to 15 residues. Here the CDR3 reads CASRLGGFSNQPQHF.

The chain uses TRBV3-1 and TRBJ2-5; TCRdb calls TRBD2, which cannot be checked without DNA. CDR1 LGHDT and CDR2 YNNKEL come from the germline V gene (reference sequence). This CDR3 contains 17 residues. Here the CDR3 reads CASSPIHRLAGGETQYF.

V is TRBV28 and J is TRBJ2-2; TCRdb reports TRBD1, a call that lacks DNA to check it against. The CDR3 is 14 residues long. Germline CDR1 is MDHEN and CDR2 is SYDVKM. CDR3 sequence: CASTLTGNTGELFF.

This chain joins TRBV5-1 and TRBJ2-2; the TCRdb D gene call, TRBD2, has no DNA to confirm it. The germline V gene has CDR1 SGHRS and CDR2 YFSETQ. This CDR3 has 14 amino acids. CDR3 protein: CASSLVEATGELFF.

The chain combines TRBV15 with TRBJ2-1; TCRdb's D call of TRBD1 is untestable without DNA. Germline CDR1 is LNHNV and CDR2 is YYDKDF (reference sequence). The CDR3 runs 15 residues. CDR3 loop: CATSRGRDSDNEQFF.

The chain combines TRBV27 with TRBJ2-7. Germline V gene lookup returns CDR1 MNHEY and CDR2 SMNVEV (reference sequence). The CDR3 is made up of 12 amino acids. CDR3 protein: CASSPIKGEQYF.

The chain joins TRBV20-1 to TRBJ2-5; TCRdb's D call of TRBD1 is untestable without DNA. CDR1 and CDR2 (germline): DFQATT, SNEGSKA (reference sequence). The CDR3 runs to 12 residues. The chain's CDR3 is CSAVRGLGTQYF.

The rearrangement uses TRBV7-9 and TRBJ2-1; TCRdb outputs TRBD1, but without DNA this stays unchecked. This CDR3 is 15 amino acids long. The germline CDR1 and CDR2 sequences are SEHNR and FQNEAQ (reference sequence). The CDR3 protein is CASKSLGGHDIEQFF.

The V gene is TRBV12-3 or TRBV12-4, the J gene TRBJ1-1; TCRdb names TRBD1, which stays unverified in the absence of DNA. The CDR3 totals 13 residues. CDR3 residues: CASSVTGGPEAFF.

J is TRBJ1-1 and V is TRBV7-3; as DNA is missing, the TRBD1 call by TCRdb cannot be tested. There are 15 residues in the CDR3. CDR1 and CDR2 from the germline V gene are SGHTA and FQGTGA. The CDR3 spells CASSLNRGLDTEAFF. Combining the CDR3 with reference TRBV7-3 and TRBJ1-1 gives the whole variable domain GAGVSQTPSNKVTEKGKYVELRCDPISGHTALYWYRQSLGQGPEFLIYFQGTGAADDSGLPNDRFFAVRPEGSVSTLKIQRTERGDSAVYLCASSLNRGLDTEAFFGQGTRLTVV.

This rearrangement joins TRBV4-1 to TRBJ1-5. The CDR3 spans 13 residues. Germline-derived CDR1 and CDR2 are MGHRA and YSYEKL. This CDR3 is CASSQSMNQPQHF.

V and J are TRBV29-1 and TRBJ2-7; TCRdb's D call of TRBD2 is untestable without DNA. CDR3 length: 13 amino acids. Germline assignment: CDR1 SQVTM and CDR2 ANQGSEA. This CDR3 is CSVAAGGSYEQYF.

The rearrangement uses TRBV15 and TRBJ2-7. CDR1 is LNHNV, CDR2 YYDKDF, per germline (reference sequence). The CDR3 spans 14 residues. CDR3 protein: CATSRVSSSYEQYF.

This rearrangement joins TRBV5-6 to TRBJ2-5. CDR1 is SGHDT and CDR2 is YYEEEE in the germline V gene. This CDR3 comprises 15 residues. This CDR3 is CASSLAQLTQETQYF. Filled out from reference TRBV5-6 and TRBJ2-5, the complete variable domain reads DAGVTQSPTHLIKTRGQQVTLRCSPKSGHDTVSWYQQALGQGPQFIFQYYEEEERQRGNFPDRFSGHQFPNYSSELNVNALLLGDSALYLCASSLAQLTQETQYFGPGTRLLVL.

The gene calls are TRBV18 and TRBJ1-2. The CDR3 extends over 15 amino acids. CDR1 KGHSH and CDR2 LQKENI come from the germline V gene. The CDR3 is CASSPPNSATDGYTF.

The CDR3 here is CASSLPELAGGSDEQFF. The J gene is TRBJ2-1, the V gene TRBV28; lacking DNA, the TRBD2 call made by TCRdb goes unchecked. The CDR3 runs 17 residues. CDR1 is MDHEN, CDR2 SYDVKM, per germline.

The chain is built from TRBV29-1 and TRBJ1-2; TCRdb's D call of TRBD1 is untestable without DNA. The germline CDR1 and CDR2 sequences are SQVTM and ANQGSEA. The length of the CDR3 is 13 residues. CDR3 loop: CSAAGLEENGYTF.

The chain recombines TRBV29-1 with TRBJ1-1; TCRdb proposes TRBD1, but this gene call is untestable without DNA. The V gene's germline CDR1 is SQVTM and CDR2 ANQGSEA. CDR3 length equals 13 residues. CDR3 sequence reads: CSVRGAGGTEAFF.

The chain employs TRBV6-5 and TRBJ2-1; the D call from TCRdb, TRBD2, cannot be confirmed without DNA. The CDR3 has 15 residues. Germline CDR1 reads MNHEY; CDR2 reads SVGAGI. This CDR3 is CASRTNSGPYNEQFF.

The V and J genes are TRBV25-1 and TRBJ2-3; TCRdb calls TRBD1, which cannot be checked without DNA. Germline loops: CDR1 MGHDK, CDR2 SYGVNS. This CDR3 is built from 17 residues. The CDR3 sequence: CASSAPWVSQGADTQYF.

The chain recombines TRBV5-4 with TRBJ2-7. Germline V gives CDR1 SGHNT, CDR2 YYREEE (reference sequence). This CDR3 is 12 amino acids long. This chain's CDR3 is CASSLDAYEQYF.

This chain links TRBV6-6 with TRBJ2-3; the TCRdb D gene call, TRBD1, has no DNA to confirm it. The V gene's germline CDR1 is MNHNY and CDR2 SVGAGI (reference sequence). This CDR3 has 16 residues. CDR3 amino acids: CASRSRGAPVTDTQYF.

The rearrangement uses TRBV15 and TRBJ2-1; absent DNA, TCRdb's TRBD2 call cannot be checked. CDR3 length equals 13 residues. Germline assignment: CDR1 LNHNV and CDR2 YYDKDF (reference sequence). The CDR3 region is CATSIVAGHEQFF.

The chain combines TRBV5-1 with TRBJ2-1. CDR1 SGHRS and CDR2 YFSETQ come from the germline V gene. The CDR3 has 15 residues. CDR3 residues: CASSLYSEAENEQFF.

This chain uses TRBV29-1 with TRBJ2-7; TCRdb proposes TRBD1, but this gene call is untestable without DNA. The CDR3 has 13 amino acids. Germline-derived CDR1 and CDR2 are SQVTM and ANQGSEA. This CDR3 reads CSVEGQDSYEQYF.

V and J are TRBV28 and TRBJ2-3; TCRdb's assignment of TRBD2 cannot be checked, as there is no DNA. In germline, CDR1 is MDHEN, CDR2 SYDVKM. The CDR3 has 17 amino acids. CDR3 residues: CASSPLVSGYRTDTQYF.

The CDR3 sequence: CSANNPGLATGELFF. V gene TRBV20-1 combines with J gene TRBJ2-2; TCRdb outputs TRBD2, but without DNA this stays unchecked. The V gene's germline CDR1 is DFQATT and CDR2 SNEGSKA (reference sequence). This CDR3 comprises 15 residues.